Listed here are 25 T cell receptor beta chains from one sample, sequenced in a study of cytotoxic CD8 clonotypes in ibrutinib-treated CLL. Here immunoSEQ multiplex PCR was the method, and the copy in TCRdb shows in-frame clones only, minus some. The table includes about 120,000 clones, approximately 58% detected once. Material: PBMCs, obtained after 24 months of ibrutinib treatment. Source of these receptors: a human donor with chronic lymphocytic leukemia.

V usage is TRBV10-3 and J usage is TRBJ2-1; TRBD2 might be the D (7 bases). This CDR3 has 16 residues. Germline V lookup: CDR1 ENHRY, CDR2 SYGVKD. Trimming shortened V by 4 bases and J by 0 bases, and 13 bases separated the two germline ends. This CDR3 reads CAISGRGADSYNEQFF. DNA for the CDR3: TGTGCCATCAGTGGACGGGGGGCCGACTCCTACAATGAGCAGTTCTTC.

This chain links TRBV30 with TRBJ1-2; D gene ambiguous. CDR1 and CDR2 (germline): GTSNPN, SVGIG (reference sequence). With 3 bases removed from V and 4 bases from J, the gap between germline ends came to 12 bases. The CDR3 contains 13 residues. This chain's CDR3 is CAWSKATSYGYTF. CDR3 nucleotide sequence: TGTGCCTGGAGCAAAGCAACTTCCTATGGCTACACCTTC.

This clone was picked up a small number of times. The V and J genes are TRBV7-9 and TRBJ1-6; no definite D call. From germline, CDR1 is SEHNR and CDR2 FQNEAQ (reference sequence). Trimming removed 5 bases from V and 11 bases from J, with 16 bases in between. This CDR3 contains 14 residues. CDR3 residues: CASSPPALMTPLHF. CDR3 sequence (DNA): TGTGCCAGCAGCCCCCCGGCCTTAATGACACCCCTCCACTTT.

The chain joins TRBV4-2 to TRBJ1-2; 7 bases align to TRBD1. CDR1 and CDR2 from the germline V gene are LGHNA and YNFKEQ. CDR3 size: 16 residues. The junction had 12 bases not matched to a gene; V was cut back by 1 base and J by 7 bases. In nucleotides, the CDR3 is TGTGCCAGCAGCCAAGTCGAGTCTCAGGGGGTAGGTGGCTACACCTTC. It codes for CASSQVESQGVGGYTF.

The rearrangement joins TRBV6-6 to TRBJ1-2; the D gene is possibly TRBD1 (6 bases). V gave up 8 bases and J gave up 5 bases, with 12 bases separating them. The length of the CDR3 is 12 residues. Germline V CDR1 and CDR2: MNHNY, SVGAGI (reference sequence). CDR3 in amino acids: CASRGGLYGYTF. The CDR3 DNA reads TGTGCCAGCCGAGGGGGGTTGTATGGCTACACCTTC.

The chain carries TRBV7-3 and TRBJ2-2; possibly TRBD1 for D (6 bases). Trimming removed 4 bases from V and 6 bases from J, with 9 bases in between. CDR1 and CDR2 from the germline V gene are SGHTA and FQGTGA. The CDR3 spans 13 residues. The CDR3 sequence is CASSSQGSGELFF. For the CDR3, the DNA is TGTGCCAGCAGCTCACAGGGTTCCGGGGAGCTGTTTTTT.

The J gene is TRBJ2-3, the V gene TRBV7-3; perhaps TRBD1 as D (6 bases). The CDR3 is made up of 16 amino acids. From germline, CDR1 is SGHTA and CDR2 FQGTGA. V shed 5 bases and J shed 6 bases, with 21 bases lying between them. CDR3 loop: CASSPPPGRQVDTQYF. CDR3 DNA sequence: TGTGCCAGCAGCCCCCCCCCAGGGAGACAGGTGGATACGCAGTATTTT.

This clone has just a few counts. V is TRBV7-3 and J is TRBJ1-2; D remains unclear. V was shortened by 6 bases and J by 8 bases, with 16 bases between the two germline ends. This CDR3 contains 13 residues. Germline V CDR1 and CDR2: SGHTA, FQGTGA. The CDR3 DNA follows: TGTGCCAGCAGAGCCTGGCCTATAAGCGGCTACACCTTC. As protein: CASRAWPISGYTF.

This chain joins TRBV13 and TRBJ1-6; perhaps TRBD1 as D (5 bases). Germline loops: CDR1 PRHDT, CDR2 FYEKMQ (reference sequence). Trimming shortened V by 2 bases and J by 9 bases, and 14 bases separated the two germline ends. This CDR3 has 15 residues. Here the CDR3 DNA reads TGTGCCAGCAGCTTAAAAACAGGTTTGGGTTCACCCCTCCACTTT. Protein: CASSLKTGLGSPLHF.

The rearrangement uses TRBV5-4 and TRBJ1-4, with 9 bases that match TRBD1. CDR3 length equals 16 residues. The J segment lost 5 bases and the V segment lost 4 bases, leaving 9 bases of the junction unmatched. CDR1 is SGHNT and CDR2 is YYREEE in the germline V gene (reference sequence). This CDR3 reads CASSLDGTGKNEKLFF. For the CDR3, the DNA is TGTGCCAGCAGCCTCGATGGGACAGGGAAGAATGAAAAACTGTTTTTT.

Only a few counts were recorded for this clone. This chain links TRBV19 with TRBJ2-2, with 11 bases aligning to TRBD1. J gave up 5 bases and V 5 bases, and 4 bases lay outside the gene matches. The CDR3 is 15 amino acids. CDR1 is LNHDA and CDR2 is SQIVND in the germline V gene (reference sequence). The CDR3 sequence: CASSPDRGRTGELFF. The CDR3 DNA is TGTGCCAGTAGTCCGGACAGGGGGCGAACCGGGGAGCTGTTTTTT. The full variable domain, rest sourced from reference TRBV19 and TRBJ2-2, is DGGITQSPKYLFRKEGQNVTLSCEQNLNHDAMYWYRQDPGQGLRLIYYSQIVNDFQKGDIAEGYSVSREKKESFPLTVTSAQKNPTAFYLCASSPDRGRTGELFFGEGSRLTVL.

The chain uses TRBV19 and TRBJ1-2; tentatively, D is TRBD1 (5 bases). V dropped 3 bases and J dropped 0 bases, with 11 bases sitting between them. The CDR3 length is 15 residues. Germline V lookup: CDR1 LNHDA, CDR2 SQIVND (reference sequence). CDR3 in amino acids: CASSMRGLANYGYTF. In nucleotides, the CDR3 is TGTGCCAGTAGTATGAGGGGACTAGCTAACTATGGCTACACCTTC. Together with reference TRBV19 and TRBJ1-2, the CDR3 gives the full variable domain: DGGITQSPKYLFRKEGQNVTLSCEQNLNHDAMYWYRQDPGQGLRLIYYSQIVNDFQKGDIAEGYSVSREKKESFPLTVTSAQKNPTAFYLCASSMRGLANYGYTFGSGTRLTVV.

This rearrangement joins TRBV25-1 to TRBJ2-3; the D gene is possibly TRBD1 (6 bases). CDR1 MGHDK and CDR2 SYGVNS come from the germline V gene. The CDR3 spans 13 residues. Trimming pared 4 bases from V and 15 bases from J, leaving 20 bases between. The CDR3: CASSGSPGHRTYF. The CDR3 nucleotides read TGTGCCAGCAGTGGGTCCCCGGGACACCGAACCTATTTT. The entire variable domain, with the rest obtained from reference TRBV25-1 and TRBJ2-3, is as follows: EADIYQTPRYLVIGTGKKITLECSQTMGHDKMYWYQQDPGMELHLIHYSYGVNSTEKGDLSSESTVSRIRTEHFPLTLESARPSHTSQYLCASSGSPGHRTYFGPGTRLTVL.

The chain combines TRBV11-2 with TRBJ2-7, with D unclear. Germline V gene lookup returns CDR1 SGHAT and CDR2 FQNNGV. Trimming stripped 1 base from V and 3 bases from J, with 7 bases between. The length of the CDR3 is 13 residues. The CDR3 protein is CASSLAGLYEQYF. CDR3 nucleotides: TGTGCCAGCAGCTTAGCGGGCCTCTACGAGCAGTACTTC.

The CDR3 sequence: CASSLNPNTEAFF. In nucleotides, the CDR3 is TGTGCCAGCAGCTTAAACCCGAACACTGAAGCTTTCTTT. The chain links TRBV11-3 to TRBJ1-1; D not resolved. Germline lookup yields CDR1 SGHNT and CDR2 YENEEA. The CDR3 has 13 residues. Trimming took off 2 bases at V and 1 base at J, with 5 bases between the two ends.

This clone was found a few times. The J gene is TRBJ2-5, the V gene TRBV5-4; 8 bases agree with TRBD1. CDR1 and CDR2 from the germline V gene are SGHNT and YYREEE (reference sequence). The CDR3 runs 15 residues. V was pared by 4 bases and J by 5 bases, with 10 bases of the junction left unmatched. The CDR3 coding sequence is TGTGCCAGCAGCACCGGGACAGGCTTTGGGGAGACCCAGTACTTC. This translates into CASSTGTGFGETQYF. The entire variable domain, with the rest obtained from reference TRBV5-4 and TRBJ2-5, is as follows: ETGVTQSPTHLIKTRGQQVTLRCSSQSGHNTVSWYQQALGQGPQFIFQYYREEENGRGNFPPRFSGLQFPNYSSELNVNALELDDSALYLCASSTGTGFGETQYFGPGTRLLVL.

The CDR3 bases are TGTGCCTGGGGGAGGTTCCCGCCCGCCCGAAACAATGAGCAGTTCTTC. Its protein product is CAWGRFPPARNNEQFF. This chain connects TRBV30 to TRBJ2-1; a weak D match, TRBD2 (6 bases). Per germline, CDR1 GTSNPN and CDR2 SVGIG (reference sequence). Trimming cost V 5 bases and J 5 bases, with 22 bases left between them. This CDR3 is 16 amino acids long.

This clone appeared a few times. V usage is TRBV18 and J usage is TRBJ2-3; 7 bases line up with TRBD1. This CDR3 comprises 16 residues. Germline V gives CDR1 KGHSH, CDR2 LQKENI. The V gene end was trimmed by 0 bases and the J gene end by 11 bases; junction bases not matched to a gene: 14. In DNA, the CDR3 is TGTGCCAGCTCACCACCCGACCGAACCTGGGACAGTGGGCAGTATTTT. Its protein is CASSPPDRTWDSGQYF.

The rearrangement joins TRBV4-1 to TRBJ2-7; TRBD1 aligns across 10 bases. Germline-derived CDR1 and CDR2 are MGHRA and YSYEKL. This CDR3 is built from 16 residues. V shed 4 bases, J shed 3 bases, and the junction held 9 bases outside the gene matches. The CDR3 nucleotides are TGCGCCAGCAGCCTCGCCCGGACAGGGGGTTTCTACGAGCAGTACTTC. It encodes CASSLARTGGFYEQYF.

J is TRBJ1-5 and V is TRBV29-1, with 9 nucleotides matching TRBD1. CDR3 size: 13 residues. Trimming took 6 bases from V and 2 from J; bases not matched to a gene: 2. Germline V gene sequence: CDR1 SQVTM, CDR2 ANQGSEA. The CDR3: CSVGQGGNQPQHF. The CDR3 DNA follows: TGCAGCGTGGGACAGGGAGGCAATCAGCCCCAGCATTTT. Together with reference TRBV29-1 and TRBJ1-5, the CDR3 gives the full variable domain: SAVISQKPSRDICQRGTSLTIQCQVDSQVTMMFWYRQQPGQSLTLIATANQGSEATYESGFVIDKFPISRPNLTFSTLTVSNMSPEDSSIYLCSVGQGGNQPQHFGDGTRLSIL.

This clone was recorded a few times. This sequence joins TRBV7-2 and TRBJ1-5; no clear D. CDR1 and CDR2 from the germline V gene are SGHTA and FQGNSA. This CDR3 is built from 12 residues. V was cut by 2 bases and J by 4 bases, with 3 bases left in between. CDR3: CASSLSNQPQHF. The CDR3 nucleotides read TGTGCCAGCAGCTTATCAAATCAGCCCCAGCATTTT.

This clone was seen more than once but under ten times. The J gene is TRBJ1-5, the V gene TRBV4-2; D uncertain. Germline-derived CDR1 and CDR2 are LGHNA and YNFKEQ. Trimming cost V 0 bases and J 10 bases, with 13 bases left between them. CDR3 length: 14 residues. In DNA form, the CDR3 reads TGTGCCAGCAGCCAAGACTCGGGCGTGACTCCCCAGCATTTT. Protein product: CASSQDSGVTPQHF.

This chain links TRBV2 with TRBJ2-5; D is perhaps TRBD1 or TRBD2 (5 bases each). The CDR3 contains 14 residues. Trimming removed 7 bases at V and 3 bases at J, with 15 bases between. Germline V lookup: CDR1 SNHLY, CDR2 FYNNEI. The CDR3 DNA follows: TGTGCCAGCACCTCGTCCGGGACCAAAGAGACCCAGTACTTC. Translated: CASTSSGTKETQYF.

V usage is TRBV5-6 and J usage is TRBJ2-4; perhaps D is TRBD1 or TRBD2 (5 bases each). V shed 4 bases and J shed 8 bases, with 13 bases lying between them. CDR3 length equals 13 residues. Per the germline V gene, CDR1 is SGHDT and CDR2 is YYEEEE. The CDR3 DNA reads TGTGCCAGCAGCACAGGACTGAGGCACATTCAGTACTTC. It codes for CASSTGLRHIQYF.

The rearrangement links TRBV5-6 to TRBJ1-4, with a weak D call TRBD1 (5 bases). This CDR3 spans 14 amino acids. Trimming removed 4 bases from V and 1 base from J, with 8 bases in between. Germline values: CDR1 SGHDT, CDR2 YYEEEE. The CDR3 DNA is TGTGCCAGCAGCCTAGACAGAACTAATGAAAAACTGTTTTTT. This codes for CASSLDRTNEKLFF.